These 18 T cell receptor beta chains were sequenced from one sample in a study of blood T cell repertoires in COVID-19. Assay used: immunoSEQ multiplex PCR; TCRdb lists only in-frame clones, some missing. The data show approximately 250,000 clones, with about 86% seen just once and around 4.1% held by the top ten. Sequencing used PBMCs or T cells enriched from blood (not recorded which). Receptors were obtained from a man aged 25-45 years with acute COVID-19.

Only one count was recorded for this clone. V gene TRBV4-1 combines with J gene TRBJ2-7, with TRBD1 matching over 7 bases. The J segment lost 2 bases and the V segment lost 2 bases, leaving 6 bases of the junction unmatched. This CDR3 spans 15 amino acids. Germline lookup yields CDR1 MGHRA and CDR2 YSYEKL. The CDR3 nucleotides are TGCGCCAGCAGCCAATTCGCAGGGGGAACCTACGAGCAGTACGTC. It codes for CASSQFAGGTYEQYV.

The chain couples TRBV2 to TRBJ2-6; TRBD2 agrees at 14 bases. The CDR3 sequence is 18 residues long. Trimming removed 7 bases from V and 0 bases from J; junction bases left unmatched: 5. Germline V CDR1 and CDR2: SNHLY, FYNNEI. This chain's CDR3 is CASTRGLAGVSGANVLTF. CDR3 nucleotide sequence: TGTGCCAGCACCCGGGGACTAGCGGGAGTCTCTGGGGCCAACGTCCTGACTTTC.

J is TRBJ2-3 and V is TRBV5-6; D is ambiguous. V was trimmed by 4 bases and J by 4 bases, leaving 13 bases between them. Germline V gives CDR1 SGHDT, CDR2 YYEEEE. The CDR3 sequence is 14 residues long. The CDR3 protein is CASSTSQAPDTQYF. For the CDR3, the DNA is TGTGCCAGCAGCACAAGTCAGGCGCCAGATACGCAGTATTTT.

The chain recombines TRBV6-1 with TRBJ1-6, with TRBD1 matching 7 bases. Germline V CDR1 and CDR2: MNHNS, SASEGT. Germline trimming cut 1 base from V and 0 bases from J; bases unmatched to any gene: 6. The CDR3 runs 18 residues. The CDR3 DNA follows: TGTGCCAGCAGTGAAGTGGGACAGCAAAGCTCCTATAATTCACCCCTCCACTTT. Protein product: CASSEVGQQSSYNSPLHF.

This chain joins TRBV3-1 (or the pseudogene TRBV3-2) and TRBJ2-1, with a possible D match to TRBD2 (5 bases). The germline V gene encodes CDR1 LGHDT and CDR2 YNNKEL (reference sequence). Trimming stripped 1 base from V and 6 bases from J, with 13 bases between. The CDR3 contains 15 residues. CDR3 sequence (DNA): TGTGCCAGCAGCCAAGTAATTAGGGCGGGCAATGAGCAGTTCTTC. This codes for CASSQVIRAGNEQFF.

The table lists this clone with a count of one. The V gene is TRBV28, the J gene TRBJ2-4, with D perhaps matching TRBD2 (6 bases). Trimming removed 2 bases from V and 6 bases from J, with 8 bases in between. CDR1 and CDR2 from the germline V gene are MDHEN and SYDVKM. This CDR3 is 13 amino acids long. CDR3 amino acids: CASSLLGGNIQYF. CDR3 in DNA: TGTGCCAGCAGTTTACTGGGGGGAAACATTCAGTACTTC.

The chain carries TRBV6-1 and TRBJ1-1; D remains unclear. This CDR3 comprises 15 residues. The germline V gene encodes CDR1 MNHNS and CDR2 SASEGT. V lost 3 bases and J lost 0, with 11 bases in between. The CDR3 spells CASSDVYGVNTEAFF. CDR3 sequence (DNA): TGTGCCAGCAGTGATGTATACGGAGTGAACACTGAAGCTTTCTTT.

The J gene is TRBJ2-4, the V gene TRBV5-1, with TRBD1 matching 8 bases. CDR3 length equals 15 residues. Germline V CDR1 and CDR2: SGHRS, YFSETQ. The J segment lost 6 bases and the V segment lost 4 bases, leaving 9 bases of the junction unmatched. The CDR3 loop reads CASSNRTGLGNIQYF. In nucleotides, the CDR3 is TGCGCCAGCAGCAATAGGACAGGGTTAGGAAACATTCAGTACTTC.

The sample holds a few counts of this clone. The rearrangement uses TRBV3-1 (or the pseudogene TRBV3-2) and TRBJ2-1; tentatively, D is TRBD2 (6 bases). Germline V lookup: CDR1 LGHDT, CDR2 YNNKEL (reference sequence). The CDR3 has 14 residues. V lost 4 bases and J 7 bases, leaving 14 bases between the germline ends. The CDR3: CASSPWDFPNEQFF. CDR3 DNA sequence: TGTGCCAGCAGCCCCTGGGACTTCCCTAATGAGCAGTTCTTC.

V is TRBV7-2 and J is TRBJ2-2; 8 bases match TRBD2. The CDR3 spans 16 residues. Germline lookup yields CDR1 SGHTA and CDR2 FQGNSA. The V segment lost 5 bases and the J segment 2 bases; nucleotides outside the gene matches: 7. This CDR3 is CASSPRAGGNTGELFF. CDR3 DNA: TGTGCCAGCAGCCCCCGGGCGGGGGGTAACACCGGGGAGCTGTTTTTT. Together with reference TRBV7-2 and TRBJ2-2, the CDR3 gives the full variable domain: GAGVSQSPSNKVTEKGKDVELRCDPISGHTALYWYRQSLGQGLEFLIYFQGNSAPDKSGLPSDRFSAERTGGSVSTLTIQRTQQEDSAVYLCASSPRAGGNTGELFFGEGSRLTVL.

V gene TRBV7-2 combines with J gene TRBJ1-1, with 10 bases aligning to TRBD1. The CDR3 extends over 18 amino acids. Per the germline V gene, CDR1 is SGHTA and CDR2 is FQGNSA. With 5 bases clipped from V and 6 bases from J, the junction kept 18 bases outside the gene matches. The CDR3 bases are TGTGCCAGCAGCGCGAACAAAGACAGGGGGCGCCTCTCTGCTGAAGCTTTCTTT. It encodes CASSANKDRGRLSAEAFF.

This sequence joins TRBV5-5 and TRBJ1-2; 7 nucleotides match TRBD1. Unmatched junction bases numbered 5, after V lost 5 bases and J lost 4 bases. Germline V CDR1 and CDR2: SGHKS, YYEKEE (reference sequence). The CDR3 contains 13 residues. CDR3 DNA: TGTGCCAGCAGGCCGGGACAGATCTATGGCTACACCTTC. Translation gives CASRPGQIYGYTF.

The chain uses TRBV24-1 and TRBJ2-3; 9 nucleotides align to TRBD2. The CDR3 loop spans 14 amino acids. V shed 7 bases, J shed 4 bases, and the junction held 5 bases outside the gene matches. Germline loops: CDR1 KGHDR, CDR2 SFDVKD. CDR3 DNA sequence: TGTGCCACCAGAAGCGGGAGGAGCGCAGATACGCAGTATTTT. This gives the protein CATRSGRSADTQYF.

This clone was recorded only once. The J gene is TRBJ2-2, the V gene TRBV20-1; D may be TRBD1 (6 bases). CDR3 size: 16 residues. Trimming took off 3 bases at V and 0 bases at J, with 14 bases between the two ends. The germline gives CDR1 DFQATT, CDR2 SNEGSKA (reference sequence). CDR3 sequence reads: CSASLPGQANTGELFF. The DNA of the CDR3 is TGCAGTGCTAGTTTACCGGGACAAGCGAACACCGGGGAGCTGTTTTTT.

The J gene is TRBJ1-1, the V gene TRBV20-1; D remains unclear. The CDR3 runs to 14 residues. V was shortened by 3 bases and J by 0 bases, with 11 bases between the two germline ends. Germline values: CDR1 DFQATT, CDR2 SNEGSKA (reference sequence). The CDR3 reads CSASGQALNTEAFF. CDR3 coding DNA: TGCAGTGCTAGTGGTCAGGCCCTGAACACTGAAGCTTTCTTT.

This sequence joins TRBV2 and TRBJ1-5; 8 bases align to TRBD1. V trimming: 2 bases; J trimming: 7 bases; junction bases outside the gene matches: 7. Germline CDR1 reads SNHLY; CDR2 reads FYNNEI. CDR3 length: 15 residues. CDR3 bases: TGTGCCAGCAGTGAATTTCCTGGGACAGGACAGCCCCAGCATTTT. It yields the protein CASSEFPGTGQPQHF.

The rearrangement links TRBV10-1 to TRBJ2-5; maybe TRBD2 (5 bases). The germline gives CDR1 WNHNN, CDR2 SYGVQD (reference sequence). This CDR3 is 13 amino acids long. V was clipped by 4 bases and J by 0 bases, with 6 bases between them. Here the CDR3 reads CASSADYQETQYF. CDR3 in DNA: TGCGCCAGCAGTGCGGACTACCAAGAGACCCAGTACTTC.

The CDR3 reads CASSLNPILFSQPYGYTF. The CDR3 DNA reads as TGTGCCAGCAGCCTTAACCCGATCCTCTTTTCACAGCCCTATGGCTACACCTTC. The V and J genes are TRBV7-9 and TRBJ1-2; D call uncertain. This CDR3 has 18 residues. With 5 bases removed from V and 4 bases from J, the gap between germline ends came to 26 bases. Germline V gene lookup returns CDR1 SEHNR and CDR2 FQNEAQ (reference sequence).